Listed below are T cell receptor beta chains from one sample, sequenced in a study of control samples from healthy donors and cancer patients. The table came from immunoSEQ multiplex PCR; TCRdb's copy has only in-frame clones and leaves some out. The sample carries about 150,000 clones, 93% recorded once. The sample consisted of blood. These receptors came from a man aged 18 to 30 in good health. CDR3s include the opening cysteine and the closing phenylalanine or tryptophan. A D gene is named only where the DNA matches it firmly. Size is stated for part of the rows, as once, few or many counts, or as a class when the clone is expanded.

V gene: TRBV4-3
D gene: TRBD2
clone size: medium-sized
J gene: TRBJ2-7
CDR3 DNA: TGCGCCAGCAGCCAAGAGCTAGCGGGAATCGAGCAGTACTTC
CDR3 protein: CASSQELAGIEQYF

V gene: TRBV11-2
D gene: NA
clone size: NA
J gene: TRBJ1-5
CDR3 DNA: TGTGCCAGCAGCTTAGGACGGGGCCCCAATCAGCCCCAGCATTTT
CDR3 protein: CASSLGRGPNQPQHF

V gene: TRBV27
D gene: NA
clone size: NA
J gene: TRBJ2-7
CDR3 DNA: TGTGCCAGCAGGACAGGCGGCATCCGCGAGCAGTACTTC
CDR3 protein: CASRTGGIREQYF

V gene: TRBV30
D gene: NA
clone size: NA
J gene: TRBJ1-2
CDR3 DNA: TGTGCCTGGAGGGGTGGCAGGAACTATGGCTACACCTTC
CDR3 protein: CAWRGGRNYGYTF

V gene: TRBV19
D gene: TRBD2
clone size: NA
J gene: TRBJ2-1
CDR3 DNA: TGTGCCAGTAGTGGGGCGGGAGGGTACAGTGAGCAGTTCTTC
CDR3 protein: CASSGAGGYSEQFF

V gene: TRBV5-4
D gene: NA
clone size: NA
J gene: TRBJ1-3
CDR3 DNA: TGTGCCAGCAGCTTGGACAGGACTCGGGCCACCATATATTTT
CDR3 protein: CASSLDRTRATIYF

V gene: TRBV19
D gene: NA
clone size: NA
J gene: TRBJ2-1
CDR3 DNA: TGTGCCAGTAGTGTCTACAATGAGCAGTTCTTC
CDR3 protein: CASSVYNEQFF

V gene: TRBV15
D gene: TRBD1
clone size: NA
J gene: TRBJ1-5
CDR3 DNA: TGTGCCACCAGCAGCGGACAGGGTACGGGACAGCCCCAGCATTTT
CDR3 protein: CATSSGQGTGQPQHF

V gene: TRBV14
D gene: TRBD2
clone size: NA
J gene: TRBJ2-1
CDR3 DNA: TGTGCCAGCAGCCAAGGGGGACTACTATACAATGAGCAGTTCTTC
CDR3 protein: CASSQGGLLYNEQFF

V gene: TRBV19
D gene: NA
clone size: NA
J gene: TRBJ1-2
CDR3 DNA: TGTGCCAGTAGTTCCCAGGGATACCTCGCTGGCTACACCTTC
CDR3 protein: CASSSQGYLAGYTF

V gene: TRBV5-8
D gene: NA
clone size: NA
J gene: TRBJ2-3
CDR3 DNA: TGTGCCAGCAGCTACGCGCGGTGGGCCACAGATACGCAGTATTTT
CDR3 protein: CASSYARWATDTQYF

V gene: TRBV19
D gene: TRBD1
clone size: NA
J gene: TRBJ1-6
CDR3 DNA: TGTGCCAGTAGTGCCAGGGGACAGCGCGAGAATTCACCCCTCCACTTT
CDR3 protein: CASSARGQRENSPLHF

V gene: TRBV7-2
D gene: NA
clone size: NA
J gene: TRBJ1-2
CDR3 DNA: TGTGCCAGCAGCTTAACTGGGGTCCATGGCTACACCTTC
CDR3 protein: CASSLTGVHGYTF

V gene: TRBV7-9
D gene: TRBD1
clone size: NA
J gene: TRBJ1-1
CDR3 DNA: TGTGCCAGCAGCTTAGGCGGTCCGGACAGGTTCGGAGCTTTCTTT
CDR3 protein: CASSLGGPDRFGAFF

V gene: TRBV4-1
D gene: NA
clone size: NA
J gene: TRBJ1-1
CDR3 DNA: TGCGCCAGCAGCCAAGAGGCCAGGAGTGTGAACACTGAAGCTTTCTTT
CDR3 protein: CASSQEARSVNTEAFF

V gene: TRBV12-3/TRBV12-4
D gene: TRBD1
clone size: NA
J gene: TRBJ2-1
CDR3 DNA: TGTGCCAGCAGTTTAACAGGGGTAAATGAGCAGTTCTTC
CDR3 protein: CASSLTGVNEQFF

V gene: TRBV6-5
D gene: NA
clone size: NA
J gene: TRBJ1-5
CDR3 DNA: TGTGCCAGCAGTATTCAGCCCCAGCATTTT
CDR3 protein: CASSIQPQHF

V gene: TRBV28
D gene: TRBD1
clone size: NA
J gene: TRBJ2-7
CDR3 DNA: TGTGCCAGCAGCTTGACAGGGCTCTCCTACGAGCAGTACTTC
CDR3 protein: CASSLTGLSYEQYF

V gene: TRBV28
D gene: TRBD1
clone size: NA
J gene: TRBJ1-2
CDR3 DNA: TGTGCCAGCAGTTCAGGGACAGAAACAGCTCACCCGTTC
CDR3 protein: CASSSGTETAHPF

V gene: TRBV9
D gene: TRBD1
clone size: once
J gene: TRBJ2-6
CDR3 DNA: TGTGCCAGCAGCCTCCGGCGGGGACAGGGGGCGCAACGGTCTGGGGCCAACGTCCTGACTTTC
CDR3 protein: CASSLRRGQGAQRSGANVLTF

V gene: TRBV19
D gene: TRBD2
clone size: NA
J gene: TRBJ2-2
CDR3 DNA: TGTGCCAGTAAATCTTTAGCGGGACTTGGACGAACCGGGGAGCTGTTTTTT
CDR3 protein: CASKSLAGLGRTGELFF

V gene: TRBV7-2
D gene: NA
clone size: NA
J gene: TRBJ1-4
CDR3 DNA: TGTGCCAGCAGCTTAGCGCTTCGGGGTTACAAAGAAAAACTGTTTTTT
CDR3 protein: CASSLALRGYKEKLFF

V gene: TRBV10-3
D gene: NA
clone size: NA
J gene: TRBJ1-2
CDR3 DNA: TGTGCCACCGCAGCAAATTCTAACTATGGCTACACCTTC
CDR3 protein: CATAANSNYGYTF

V gene: TRBV7-2
D gene: NA
clone size: NA
J gene: TRBJ2-7
CDR3 DNA: TGTGCCAGCAGCTTAGGTCGGGAATGGATGGGACTCTTCTACGAGCAGTACTTC
CDR3 protein: CASSLGREWMGLFYEQYF

V gene: TRBV6-5
D gene: TRBD1
clone size: NA
J gene: TRBJ1-5
CDR3 DNA: TGTGCCAGCAGCAGGGGGCCTGGTCAGCCCCAGCATTTT
CDR3 protein: CASSRGPGQPQHF

V gene: TRBV27
D gene: NA
clone size: NA
J gene: TRBJ2-5
CDR3 DNA: TGTGCCAGCGGCCTCCAAGGGCGGCAAGAGACCCAGTACTTC
CDR3 protein: CASGLQGRQETQYF

V gene: TRBV9
D gene: NA
clone size: NA
J gene: TRBJ1-6
CDR3 DNA: TGTGCCAGCAGCGTAGATTTGGGGAATTCACCCCTCCACTTT
CDR3 protein: CASSVDLGNSPLHF

V gene: TRBV4-1
D gene: NA
clone size: NA
J gene: TRBJ1-1
CDR3 DNA: TGCGCCAGCAGCCAAATGTTCTACACTGAAGCTTTCTTT
CDR3 protein: CASSQMFYTEAFF

V gene: TRBV12-3/TRBV12-4
D gene: NA
clone size: NA
J gene: TRBJ2-3
CDR3 DNA: TGTGCCAGCAGGCCAGTCGGGAATACGCAGTATTTT
CDR3 protein: CASRPVGNTQYF

V gene: TRBV27
D gene: TRBD1
clone size: NA
J gene: TRBJ1-6
CDR3 DNA: TGTGCCAGCAAGGAGGGCAGGGGGGGTTCACCCCTCCACTTT
CDR3 protein: CASKEGRGGSPLHF

V gene: TRBV7-2
D gene: TRBD2
clone size: NA
J gene: TRBJ2-1
CDR3 DNA: TGTGCCAGCAGCTTAGCGGTCGAGCGGGAGGGCCCGTTTGTGTTCTTC
CDR3 protein: CASSLAVEREGPFVFF

V gene: TRBV6-1
D gene: NA
clone size: once
J gene: TRBJ2-7
CDR3 DNA: TGTGCCAGCAGTGAGATGGACCCCCTGGAGCAGTACTTC
CDR3 protein: CASSEMDPLEQYF

V gene: TRBV30
D gene: NA
clone size: NA
J gene: TRBJ1-1
CDR3 DNA: TGTGCCTGGGTGAGAACTCGGAACACTGAAGCTTTCTTT
CDR3 protein: CAWVRTRNTEAFF

V gene: TRBV6-5
D gene: NA
clone size: NA
J gene: TRBJ1-2
CDR3 DNA: TGTGCCAGCAGTAGGGGCCGTGATAACTATGGCTACACCTTC
CDR3 protein: CASSRGRDNYGYTF

V gene: TRBV27
D gene: NA
clone size: NA
J gene: TRBJ1-3
CDR3 DNA: TGTGCCAGCAGTTTTCGAGGCTTCTCTGGAAACACCATATATTTT
CDR3 protein: CASSFRGFSGNTIYF

V gene: TRBV6-5
D gene: NA
clone size: NA
J gene: TRBJ2-6
CDR3 DNA: TGTGCCAGCAGTTACTCGCGAGTTTCTGGGGCCAACGTCCTGACTTTC
CDR3 protein: CASSYSRVSGANVLTF

V gene: TRBV11-2
D gene: TRBD2
clone size: NA
J gene: TRBJ2-2
CDR3 DNA: TGTGCCAGCAGCTTAGCGGCTAGCGGGGGCGGCACCGGGGAGCTGTTTTTT
CDR3 protein: CASSLAASGGGTGELFF

V gene: TRBV4-3
D gene: NA
clone size: NA
J gene: TRBJ2-1
CDR3 DNA: TGCGCCAGCAGCCAAGACCCAGCGGTTGCCTCCTACAATGAGCAGTTCTTC
CDR3 protein: CASSQDPAVASYNEQFF

V gene: TRBV4-1
D gene: NA
clone size: NA
J gene: TRBJ2-1
CDR3 DNA: TGCGCCAGCAGCCAAGAAGATCACAGATACAATGAGCAGTTCTTC
CDR3 protein: CASSQEDHRYNEQFF

V gene: TRBV19
D gene: NA
clone size: NA
J gene: TRBJ1-1
CDR3 DNA: TGTGCCAGTAGTATAGTAGACAGAAACACTGAAGCTTTCTTT
CDR3 protein: CASSIVDRNTEAFF

V gene: TRBV24-1
D gene: NA
clone size: NA
J gene: TRBJ2-2
CDR3 DNA: TGTGCCACTCAGGAACAGGGAGGGTACACCGGGGAGCTGTTTTTT
CDR3 protein: CATQEQGGYTGELFF

V gene: TRBV5-1
D gene: NA
clone size: NA
J gene: TRBJ1-1
CDR3 DNA: TGCGCCAGCAGCTTGCCCGGGAACACTGAAGCTTTCTTT
CDR3 protein: CASSLPGNTEAFF

V gene: TRBV19
D gene: NA
clone size: NA
J gene: TRBJ2-3
CDR3 DNA: TGTGCCAGTAGTATCATGGGTAAGGGACCAAGAGATACGCAGTATTTT
CDR3 protein: CASSIMGKGPRDTQYF

V gene: TRBV11-2
D gene: NA
clone size: NA
J gene: TRBJ2-7
CDR3 DNA: TGTGCCAGCAGCCCCAGGACGTCTAGCGAATACTACGAGCAGTACTTC
CDR3 protein: CASSPRTSSEYYEQYF